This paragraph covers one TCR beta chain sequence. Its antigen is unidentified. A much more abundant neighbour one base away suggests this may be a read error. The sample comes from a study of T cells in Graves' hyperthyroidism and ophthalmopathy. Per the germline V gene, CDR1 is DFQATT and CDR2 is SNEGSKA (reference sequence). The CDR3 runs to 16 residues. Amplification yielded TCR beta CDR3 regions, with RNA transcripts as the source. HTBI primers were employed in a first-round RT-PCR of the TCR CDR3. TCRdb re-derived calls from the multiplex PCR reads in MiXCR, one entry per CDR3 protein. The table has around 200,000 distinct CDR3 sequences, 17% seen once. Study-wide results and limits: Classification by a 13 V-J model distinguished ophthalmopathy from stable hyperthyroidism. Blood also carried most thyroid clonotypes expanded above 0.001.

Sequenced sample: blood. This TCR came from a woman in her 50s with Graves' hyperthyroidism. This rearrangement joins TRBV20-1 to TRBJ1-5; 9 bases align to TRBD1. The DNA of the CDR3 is TGCAGTGCTAGATTCTTGGGACAGGGAGGCAATCGGCCCCAGCATTTT. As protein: CSARFLGQGGNRPQHF.